One and the same sample provided the 17 T cell receptor beta chains below, sequenced in a study of CD8+ T cells in alopecia areata. Treatment of the sample: oral pan-JAK inhibitor, 5-10 mg twice daily. Sequencing used cDNA as its template, made by extracting RNA and reverse transcribing it. Assay: immunoSEQ multiplex PCR; the TCRdb copy retains only in-frame clones and omits some. Among 180,000 or so clones, approximately 50% were seen once, and the ten largest hold about 9.4%. Here the sequenced sample was CD8+ T cells sorted from blood, taken between weeks 51 and 54, from a patient treated with tofacitinib. The receptors were gathered from a human donor with alopecia areata.

This clone was observed a handful of times. V gene TRBV19 combines with J gene TRBJ2-3, with D possibly being TRBD2 (5 bases). Deletions cut 3 bases from V and 3 bases from J, with 10 bases between. CDR1 is LNHDA, CDR2 SQIVND, per germline (reference sequence). This CDR3 region has 14 residues. The CDR3 bases are TGTGCCAGTAGTATTGAAGGGAGAACAGATACGCAGTATTTT. This translates into CASSIEGRTDTQYF.

This clone was seen only once. This chain connects TRBV7-3 to TRBJ1-2; 7 bases align to TRBD1. The V segment lost 6 bases and the J segment 2 bases; nucleotides outside the gene matches: 12. Germline loops: CDR1 SGHTA, CDR2 FQGTGA. This CDR3 region has 16 residues. As DNA, the CDR3 is TGTGCCAGCAGGTCTCCGGGACAGCACCTAAACTATGGCTACACCTTC. This sequence encodes CASRSPGQHLNYGYTF.

This clone was detected only a few times. The chain has TRBV15 and TRBJ2-7; 8 bases fit TRBD1. The CDR3 consists of 17 residues. Germline V gene lookup returns CDR1 LNHNV and CDR2 YYDKDF (reference sequence). Trimming at V came to 0 bases and at J to 3 bases, leaving 10 bases not matched to a gene. The CDR3 loop is CATSRDRLGTGHYEQYF. In nucleotides, the CDR3 is TGTGCCACCAGCAGAGATCGGCTCGGGACAGGCCACTACGAGCAGTACTTC.

This clone was counted between two and nine times. V and J are TRBV19 and TRBJ2-1; D is perhaps TRBD2 (5 bases). The germline V and J ends were trimmed by 0 bases and 4 bases, with 7 bases remaining between them. CDR3 size: 14 residues. Germline assignment: CDR1 LNHDA and CDR2 SQIVND (reference sequence). CDR3 in DNA: TGTGCCAGTAGTATAGATACGGGGTACAATGAGCAGTTCTTC. It codes for CASSIDTGYNEQFF.

The chain has TRBV10-3 and TRBJ2-7; D gene ambiguous. The CDR3 totals 11 residues. Trimming stripped 2 bases from V and 6 bases from J, with 5 bases between. Germline CDR1 reads ENHRY; CDR2 reads SYGVKD. The CDR3 sequence: CAISEGVEQYF. The CDR3 coding sequence is TGTGCCATCAGTGAGGGGGTCGAGCAGTACTTC.

This chain uses TRBV4-1 with TRBJ2-7, with D uncertain. Germline V lookup: CDR1 MGHRA, CDR2 YSYEKL. Trimming shortened V by 3 bases and J by 2 bases, and 14 bases separated the two germline ends. This CDR3 is built from 15 residues. The CDR3: CASSQSQSAAYEQYF. CDR3 DNA sequence: TGCGCCAGCAGCCAGAGCCAGTCGGCGGCCTACGAGCAGTACTTC.

The chain couples TRBV5-6 to TRBJ2-7; D is ambiguous. The CDR3 runs 12 residues. The germline gives CDR1 SGHDT, CDR2 YYEEEE. Trimming left V 4 bases short and J 0 bases short, with 5 bases between. The CDR3 loop is CASSGASYEQYF. The CDR3 DNA sequence: TGTGCCAGCAGCGGCGCCTCCTACGAGCAGTACTTC.

V usage is TRBV7-2 and J usage is TRBJ2-5; TRBD2 aligns across 15 bases. CDR3 size: 18 residues. Germline V gives CDR1 SGHTA, CDR2 FQGNSA. V shed 5 bases and J 3 bases; nucleotides not matched to a gene: 10. CDR3 in amino acids: CASSLVRTSGGAEETQYF. CDR3 in DNA: TGTGCCAGCAGCCTTGTACGGACTAGCGGGGGGGCGGAAGAGACCCAGTACTTC.

The chain carries TRBV27 and TRBJ1-1; no definite D call. Germline loops: CDR1 MNHEY, CDR2 SMNVEV (reference sequence). V was cut by 5 bases and J by 5 bases, with 15 bases left in between. The CDR3 is 14 amino acids. The CDR3 here is CASSPHKPLTEAFF. The CDR3, as DNA: TGTGCCAGCAGTCCTCACAAACCGTTAACTGAAGCTTTCTTT.

This chain joins TRBV7-9 and TRBJ2-1; D is unclear. This CDR3 is 13 amino acids long. Germline lookup yields CDR1 SEHNR and CDR2 FQNEAQ (reference sequence). Trimming removed 4 bases from V and 9 bases from J, with 13 bases in between. CDR3 DNA: TGTGCCAGCAGCTCACCTAAATGGAGTGAGCAGTTCTTC. Protein: CASSSPKWSEQFF.

This clone appeared a few times. The chain carries TRBV9 and TRBJ2-2; 7 positions agree with TRBD1. Germline V lookup: CDR1 SGDLS, CDR2 YYNGEE. Trimming took 2 bases from V and 1 from J; bases not matched to a gene: 8. This CDR3 has 17 residues. The CDR3: CASSVSPGTVNTGELFF. The CDR3 nucleotides read TGTGCCAGCAGCGTCAGCCCCGGGACAGTGAACACCGGGGAGCTGTTTTTT.

This chain uses TRBV19 with TRBJ2-1, with 13 nucleotides matching TRBD2. Per the germline V gene, CDR1 is LNHDA and CDR2 is SQIVND (reference sequence). The CDR3 is 16 residues long. V lost 3 bases and J lost 9; bases outside the gene matches: 8. As DNA, the CDR3 is TGTGCCAGTAGTATGGGGGGACTAGCGGGGTACGGTGAGCAGTTCTTC. It translates to CASSMGGLAGYGEQFF.

The V and J genes are TRBV19 and TRBJ2-1; 7 bases match TRBD2. Germline V gene sequence: CDR1 LNHDA, CDR2 SQIVND (reference sequence). The CDR3 length is 16 residues. Losses at the gene ends were 3 bases for V and 4 bases for J; bases not matched to a gene: 9. The CDR3 loop reads CASSIGRERGYNEQFF. The CDR3 DNA follows: TGTGCCAGTAGTATCGGCCGGGAGCGGGGATACAATGAGCAGTTCTTC.

CDR3 sequence (DNA): TGTGCCAGGGCTGAGATAGGGCACGGCGGGGAGCTGTTTTTT. The encoded protein is CARAEIGHGGELFF. The rearrangement joins TRBV2 to TRBJ2-2; D ambiguous. This CDR3 spans 14 amino acids. The germline CDR1 and CDR2 sequences are SNHLY and FYNNEI. Trimming took off 9 bases at V and 7 bases at J, with 18 bases between the two ends.

This sequence joins TRBV4-3 and TRBJ2-1; D is undetermined. Trimming pared 4 bases from V and 8 bases from J, leaving 24 bases between. In germline, CDR1 is LGHNA, CDR2 YSLEER. This CDR3 is 17 amino acids long. The CDR3 nucleotides are TGCGCCAGCAGCCCAAACGACGGAGAAGGATCCTATCATGAGCAGTTCTTC. Encoded protein: CASSPNDGEGSYHEQFF.

V usage is TRBV18 and J usage is TRBJ2-7; D is unclear. The CDR3 is 15 amino acids. CDR1 KGHSH and CDR2 LQKENI come from the germline V gene. The ends were cut back, 6 bases at V and 0 bases at J, with 15 bases in the middle. DNA for the CDR3: TGTGCCAGCTCCCCGGACCATGCCGACTCCTACGAGCAGTACTTC. This codes for CASSPDHADSYEQYF.

This clone was seen once. V gene TRBV20-1 combines with J gene TRBJ2-5; D not certain. The germline V gene has CDR1 DFQATT and CDR2 SNEGSKA (reference sequence). Trimming took 3 bases from V and 5 from J, leaving 7 bases between them. The CDR3 has 11 amino acids. CDR3 in DNA: TGCAGTGCTAGGGGCGCGGAGACCCAGTACTTC. This translates into CSARGAETQYF.